This TCR beta chain originates from a study of T-cell memory formation after mild COVID-19. Study-wide points: Pre-infection memory showed some responding clones, and this suggested that cross-reactive memory joined.

Concerning this clonotype itself: Its antigen is unidentified.

TCRdb reprocessed the 5' RACE reads via MiXCR and lists one record per CDR3 protein. The table has 350,000 to 450,000 distinct CDR3 sequences, roughly 20% seen once. Germline V gives CDR1 SQVTM, CDR2 ANQGSEA. V shed 7 bases and J shed 5 bases, with 14 bases lying between them. CDR3 length: 12 amino acids. The specimen was PBMCs or a T cell subset sorted from them (not recorded which). The rearrangement joins TRBV29-1 to TRBJ1-1; D uncertain. This clonotype was sampled from an adult woman who had mild COVID-19 (a few samples of this study predate the infection). Cell type and time point are not known. In nucleotides, the CDR3 is TGCAGCGCCGACAAAGACATAACTGAAGCTTTCTTT. It encodes CSADKDITEAFF.